One T cell receptor beta chain is described in this entry. Its cognate antigen is unknown. The CDR3 totals 14 residues. CDR1 and CDR2 (germline): DFQATT, SNEGSKA (reference sequence). Trimming took 2 bases from V and 0 from J, leaving 11 bases between them. Libraries for TCR beta were made by quantitative 5'-RACE with molecular barcodes. MiXCR, run by TCRdb on the 5' RACE reads, gives a single entry per CDR3 protein. The sample lists more than 100,000 distinct CDR3 sequences, 15% to 20% occurring once. This sample is part of a study of CD8 T cells in ankylosing spondylitis. General study findings and limits: Made up of under ten highly homologous variants, a TCR beta motif appeared characteristic of ankylosing spondylitis blood.

The source is a male donor with ankylosing spondylitis. This chain connects TRBV20-1 to TRBJ2-7, with D possibly being TRBD1 or TRBD2 (5 bases each). The sample was blood, either unsorted or a sorted T cell fraction (not recorded which). The CDR3 bases are TGCAGTGCTAGAATACGGGACGTCTCCTACGAGCAGTACTTC. Protein product: CSARIRDVSYEQYF.